This record concerns one T cell receptor beta chain sequence. What it binds is unknown. This CDR3 has 14 amino acids. Germline CDR1 is MNHEY and CDR2 is SVGAGI. V was trimmed by 6 bases and J by 11 bases, leaving 17 bases between them. The data were obtained in a study of cytomegalovirus exposure and HLA in healthy donors. Study-level results: When a later analysis was performed, an Asian-associated ancestry cluster reportedly had fewer N-insertions than the roughly 640-donor mean. It was 150 or so TCR beta chains that were listed as cytomegalovirus-associated. The authors assumed roughly uniform sequencing depth across donors for presence/absence analyses.

This PCR relied on a set of 60 Vbeta primers and 13 Jbeta primers. The table came from immunoSEQ multiplex PCR; TCRdb's copy has only in-frame clones and leaves some out. The sample table sets out about 160,000 clones. Each donor was healthy, and each was a bone marrow donor. Sequenced input: PBMCs. The rearrangement links TRBV6-5 to TRBJ1-6, with D possibly matching TRBD1 (6 bases). The sequence derives from a woman aged 55-75 years in good health and CMV-seronegative. CDR3 in DNA: TGTGCCAGCAGACCGGGACACCGAACCCCACCCCTCCACTTT. Amino acids: CASRPGHRTPPLHF.